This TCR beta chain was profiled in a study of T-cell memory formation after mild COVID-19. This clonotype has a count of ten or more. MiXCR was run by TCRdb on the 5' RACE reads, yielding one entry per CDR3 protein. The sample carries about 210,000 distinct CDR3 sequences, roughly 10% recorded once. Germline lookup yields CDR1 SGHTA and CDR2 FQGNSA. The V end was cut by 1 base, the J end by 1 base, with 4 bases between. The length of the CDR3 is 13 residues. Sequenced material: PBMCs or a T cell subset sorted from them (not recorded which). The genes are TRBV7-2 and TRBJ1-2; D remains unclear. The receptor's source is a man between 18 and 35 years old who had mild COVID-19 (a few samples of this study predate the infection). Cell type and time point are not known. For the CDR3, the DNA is TGTGCCAGCAGCTTAGTGATTAACTATGGCTACACCTTC. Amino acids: CASSLVINYGYTF.